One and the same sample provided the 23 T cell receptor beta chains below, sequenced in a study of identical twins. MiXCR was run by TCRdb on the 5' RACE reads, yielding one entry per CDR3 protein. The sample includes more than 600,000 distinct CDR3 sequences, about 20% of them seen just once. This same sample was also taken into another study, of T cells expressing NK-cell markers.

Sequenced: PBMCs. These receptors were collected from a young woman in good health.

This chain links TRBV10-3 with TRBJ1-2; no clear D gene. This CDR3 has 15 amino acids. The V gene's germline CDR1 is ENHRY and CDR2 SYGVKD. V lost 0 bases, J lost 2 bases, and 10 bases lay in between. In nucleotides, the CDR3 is TGTGCCATCAGTGAGTCTGGAGCGGTGAACTATGGCTACACCTTC. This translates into CAISESGAVNYGYTF.

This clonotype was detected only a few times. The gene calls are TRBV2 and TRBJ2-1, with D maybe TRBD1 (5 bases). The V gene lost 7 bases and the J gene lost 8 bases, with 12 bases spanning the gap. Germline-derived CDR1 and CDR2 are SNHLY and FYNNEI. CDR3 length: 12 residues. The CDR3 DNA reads TGTGCCAGCATAATAGAAGGGGATGAGCAGTTCTTC. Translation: CASIIEGDEQFF.

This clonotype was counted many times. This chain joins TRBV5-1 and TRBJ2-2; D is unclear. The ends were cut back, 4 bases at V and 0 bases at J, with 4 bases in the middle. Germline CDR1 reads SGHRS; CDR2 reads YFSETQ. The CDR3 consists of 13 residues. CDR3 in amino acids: CASSGPNTGELFF. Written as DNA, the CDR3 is TGCGCCAGCAGCGGGCCGAACACCGGGGAGCTGTTTTTT. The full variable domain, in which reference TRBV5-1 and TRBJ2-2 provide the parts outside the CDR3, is KAGVTQTPRYLIKTRGQQVTLSCSPISGHRSVSWYQQTPGQGLQFLFEYFSETQRNKGNFPGRFSGRQFSNSRSEMNVSTLELGDSALYLCASSGPNTGELFFGEGSRLTVL.

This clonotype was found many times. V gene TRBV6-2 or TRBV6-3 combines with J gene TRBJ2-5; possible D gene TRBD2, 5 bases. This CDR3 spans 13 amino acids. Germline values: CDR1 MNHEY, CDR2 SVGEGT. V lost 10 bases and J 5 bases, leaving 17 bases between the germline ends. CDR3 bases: TGTGCCACCGCCGAACTAGTCGAGGAGACCCAGTACTTC. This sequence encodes CATAELVEETQYF.

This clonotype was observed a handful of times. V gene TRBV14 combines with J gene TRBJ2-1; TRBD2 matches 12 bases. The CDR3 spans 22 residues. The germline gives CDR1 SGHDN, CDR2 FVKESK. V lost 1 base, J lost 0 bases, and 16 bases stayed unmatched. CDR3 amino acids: CASSQALLGASGGAVSYNEQFF. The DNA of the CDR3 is TGTGCCAGCAGCCAAGCGTTGCTAGGTGCTAGCGGGGGGGCCGTCTCCTACAATGAGCAGTTCTTC.

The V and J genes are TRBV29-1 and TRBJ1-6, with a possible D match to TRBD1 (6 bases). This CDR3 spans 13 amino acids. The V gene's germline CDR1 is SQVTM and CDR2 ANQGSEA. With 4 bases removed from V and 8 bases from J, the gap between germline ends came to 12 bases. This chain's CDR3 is CSVAQGSYSPLHF. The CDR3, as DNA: TGCAGCGTTGCACAGGGTAGCTATTCACCCCTCCACTTT.

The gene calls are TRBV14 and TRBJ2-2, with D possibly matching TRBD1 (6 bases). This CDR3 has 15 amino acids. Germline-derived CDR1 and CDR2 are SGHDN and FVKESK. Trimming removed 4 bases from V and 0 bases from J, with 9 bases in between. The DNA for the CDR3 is TGTGCCAGCAGCCCCGGACAGCCGAACACCGGGGAGCTGTTTTTT. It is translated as CASSPGQPNTGELFF.

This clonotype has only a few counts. The CDR3 protein is CASSAGGAGADTQYF. The CDR3 region has the DNA TGTGCCAGCAGCGCTGGGGGGGCAGGGGCAGATACGCAGTATTTT. J is TRBJ2-3 and V is TRBV9, with TRBD2 as a possible D gene (7 bases). V lost 3 bases and J 4 bases, leaving 15 bases between the germline ends. Germline-derived CDR1 and CDR2 are SGDLS and YYNGEE. The CDR3 extends over 15 amino acids.

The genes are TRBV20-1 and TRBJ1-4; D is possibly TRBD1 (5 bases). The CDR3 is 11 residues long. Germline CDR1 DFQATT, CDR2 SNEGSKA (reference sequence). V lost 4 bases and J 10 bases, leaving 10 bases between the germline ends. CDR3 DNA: TGCAGTGCTATGGGGGAGGGAAAACTGTTTTTT. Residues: CSAMGEGKLFF.

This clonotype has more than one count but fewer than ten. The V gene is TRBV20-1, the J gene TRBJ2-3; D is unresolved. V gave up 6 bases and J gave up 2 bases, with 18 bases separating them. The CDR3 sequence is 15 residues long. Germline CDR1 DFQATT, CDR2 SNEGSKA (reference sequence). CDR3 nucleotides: TGCAGTGCCCAGATTTCTAAAACCGACACAGATACGCAGTATTTT. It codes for CSAQISKTDTDTQYF.

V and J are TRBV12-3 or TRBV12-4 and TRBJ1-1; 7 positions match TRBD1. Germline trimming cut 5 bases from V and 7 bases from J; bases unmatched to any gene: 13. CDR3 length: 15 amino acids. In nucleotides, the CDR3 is TGTGCCAGCAGTAGGGCGAACAGGGGCGCGAATGAAGCTTTCTTT. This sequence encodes CASSRANRGANEAFF.

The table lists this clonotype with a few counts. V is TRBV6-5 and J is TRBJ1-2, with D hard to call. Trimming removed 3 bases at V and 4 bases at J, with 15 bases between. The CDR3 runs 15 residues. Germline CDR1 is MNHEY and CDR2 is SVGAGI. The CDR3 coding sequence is TGTGCCAGCAGTTATAGTAGGGTTCCCGCCTATGGCTACACCTTC. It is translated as CASSYSRVPAYGYTF.

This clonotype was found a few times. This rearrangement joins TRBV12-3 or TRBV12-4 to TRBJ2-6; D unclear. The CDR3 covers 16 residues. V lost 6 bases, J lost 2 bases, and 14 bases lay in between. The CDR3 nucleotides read TGTGCCAGCAGGCCGACTTTTCCAGCTGGGGCCAACGTCCTGACTTTC. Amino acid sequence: CASRPTFPAGANVLTF.

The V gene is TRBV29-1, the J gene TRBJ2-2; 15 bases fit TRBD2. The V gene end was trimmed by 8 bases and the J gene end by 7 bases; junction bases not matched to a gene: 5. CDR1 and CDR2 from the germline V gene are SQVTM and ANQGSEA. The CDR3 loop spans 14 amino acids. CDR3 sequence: CSCRTSGRVGELFF. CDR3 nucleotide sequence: TGCAGCTGCCGGACTAGCGGGAGGGTCGGGGAGCTGTTTTTT.

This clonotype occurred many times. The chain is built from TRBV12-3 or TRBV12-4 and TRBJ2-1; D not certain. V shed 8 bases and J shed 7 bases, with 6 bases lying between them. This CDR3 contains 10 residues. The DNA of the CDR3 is TGTGCCAGCCGAGGTAATGAGCAGTTCTTC. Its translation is CASRGNEQFF.

Here the CDR3 DNA reads TGCAGTGCTAGAGAGTGGAGGCTAGCCAAAAACATTCAGTACTTC. This codes for CSAREWRLAKNIQYF. The chain employs TRBV20-1 and TRBJ2-4; D possibly corresponds to TRBD2 (5 bases). Trimming stripped 0 bases from V and 0 bases from J, with 9 bases between. Germline V gene data show CDR1 as DFQATT and CDR2 as SNEGSKA (reference sequence). The CDR3 sequence is 15 residues long.

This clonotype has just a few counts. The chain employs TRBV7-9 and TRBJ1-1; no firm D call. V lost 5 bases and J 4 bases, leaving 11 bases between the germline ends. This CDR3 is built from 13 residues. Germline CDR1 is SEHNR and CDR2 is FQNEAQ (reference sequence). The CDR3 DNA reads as TGTGCCAGCAGCCATTCGAACCCCACTGAAGCTTTCTTT. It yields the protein CASSHSNPTEAFF.

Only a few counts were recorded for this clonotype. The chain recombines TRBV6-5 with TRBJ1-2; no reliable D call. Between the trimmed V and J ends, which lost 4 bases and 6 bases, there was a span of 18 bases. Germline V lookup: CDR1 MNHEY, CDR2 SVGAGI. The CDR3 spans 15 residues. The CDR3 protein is CASSLRNAAMDGYTF. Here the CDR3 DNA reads TGTGCCAGCAGTTTAAGGAACGCGGCGATGGATGGCTACACCTTC.

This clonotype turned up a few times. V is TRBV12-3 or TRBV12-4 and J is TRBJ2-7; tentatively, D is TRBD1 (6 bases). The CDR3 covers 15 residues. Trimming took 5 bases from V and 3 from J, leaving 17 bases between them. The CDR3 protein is CASSTGFQVFYEQYF. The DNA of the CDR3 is TGTGCCAGCAGTACAGGGTTTCAGGTCTTCTACGAGCAGTACTTC.

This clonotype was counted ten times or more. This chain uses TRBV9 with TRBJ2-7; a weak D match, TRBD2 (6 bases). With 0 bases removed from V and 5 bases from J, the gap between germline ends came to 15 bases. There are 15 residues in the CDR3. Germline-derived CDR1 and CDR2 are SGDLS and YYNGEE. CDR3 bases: TGTGCCAGCAGCGTAGTCAGCGGGTCCTTAAACGAGCAGTACTTC. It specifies CASSVVSGSLNEQYF.

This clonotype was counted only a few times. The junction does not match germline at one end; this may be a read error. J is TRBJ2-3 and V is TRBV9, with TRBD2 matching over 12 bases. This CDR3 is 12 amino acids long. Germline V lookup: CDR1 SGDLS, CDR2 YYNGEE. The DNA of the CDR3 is TGTGCCAGCAGCGTGGCTAGCGGGGGGGAAGATTTT. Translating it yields CASSVASGGEDF.

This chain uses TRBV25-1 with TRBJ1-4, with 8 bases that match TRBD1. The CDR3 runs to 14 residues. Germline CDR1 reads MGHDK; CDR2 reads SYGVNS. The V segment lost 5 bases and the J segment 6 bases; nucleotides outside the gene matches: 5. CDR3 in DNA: TGTGCCAGCAGTACACAGACAGGGGATGAAAAACTGTTTTTT. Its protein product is CASSTQTGDEKLFF.

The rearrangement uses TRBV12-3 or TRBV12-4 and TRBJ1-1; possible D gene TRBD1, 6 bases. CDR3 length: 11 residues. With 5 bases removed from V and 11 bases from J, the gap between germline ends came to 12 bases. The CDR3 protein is CASSVRGEAFF. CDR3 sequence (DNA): TGTGCCAGCAGTGTCAGGGGAGAGGCTTTCTTT.